This T cell receptor (beta chain) was documented in a study of CD8 T cells in Susac syndrome. Overall study context: Within the group of sequenced Susac syndrome patients, five or six had active disease and roughly eight were in remission. Patients with Susac syndrome were, at the time of blood collection, therapy-naive, maintained on corticosteroids, or maintained on intravenous immunoglobulin alone.

The CDR3 sequence is 18 residues long. With V trimmed by 1 base and J by 11 bases, 20 bases remained unmatched. CDR1 is LGHNT, CDR2 FRNRAP, per germline. cDNA came from about 0.5 to 1 ug RNA primed by random hexamers. TCRdb reprocessed the immunoSEQ multiplex PCR reads with MiXCR, giving one entry per CDR3 protein. Of approximately 190,000 distinct CDR3 sequences in the sample, over 90% are singletons; the top ten hold approximately 0.15%. Sequencing used CD8+ T cells from PBMCs. This sequence joins TRBV12-5 and TRBJ1-1; 9 bases agree with TRBD1. This TCR was sampled from a human donor with Susac syndrome. The CDR3 spells CASGLDPSPGTGLRKAFF. The CDR3 DNA reads TGTGCTAGTGGTTTGGACCCATCTCCCGGGACAGGGCTAAGGAAGGCTTTCTTT.